The clone carrying this TCR beta chain came up many times. Its antigen is undetermined. The CDR3 loop spans 13 amino acids. Trimming removed 5 bases from V and 8 bases from J, with 12 bases in between. Germline loops: CDR1 SGHAT, CDR2 FQNNGV. These data belong to a study of CD8 T cells in ankylosing spondylitis. TCRdb redid the calling of the 5' RACE reads with MiXCR, one entry per CDR3 protein. The sample records 130,000 to 150,000 distinct CDR3 sequences, roughly 8% being singletons. General study findings and limits: CD8+ disease-linked clones were present at relatively low frequencies in blood.

This clonotype originated in a male donor with ankylosing spondylitis. Material: synovial fluid, either unsorted or a sorted T cell fraction (not recorded which). The rearrangement links TRBV11-2 to TRBJ2-2; D ambiguous. The CDR3 sequence is CASSLPWRGELFF. The CDR3 nucleotides read TGTGCCAGCAGCCTACCCTGGAGAGGGGAGCTGTTTTTT.